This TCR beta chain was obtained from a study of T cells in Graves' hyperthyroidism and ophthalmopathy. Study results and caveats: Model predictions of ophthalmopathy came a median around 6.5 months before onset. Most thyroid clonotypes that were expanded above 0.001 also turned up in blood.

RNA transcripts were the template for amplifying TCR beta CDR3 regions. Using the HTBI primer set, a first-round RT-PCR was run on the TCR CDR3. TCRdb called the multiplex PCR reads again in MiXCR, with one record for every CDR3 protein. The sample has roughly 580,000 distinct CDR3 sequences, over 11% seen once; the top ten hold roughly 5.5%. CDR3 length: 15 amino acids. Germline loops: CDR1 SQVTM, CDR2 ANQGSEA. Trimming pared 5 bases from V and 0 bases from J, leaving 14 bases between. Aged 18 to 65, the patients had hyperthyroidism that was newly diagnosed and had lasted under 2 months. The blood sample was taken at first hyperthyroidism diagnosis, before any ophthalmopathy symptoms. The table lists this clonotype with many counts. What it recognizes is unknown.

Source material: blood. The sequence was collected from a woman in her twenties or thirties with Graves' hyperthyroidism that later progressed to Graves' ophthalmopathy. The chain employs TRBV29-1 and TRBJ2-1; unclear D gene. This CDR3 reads CSVHFDASSYNEQFF. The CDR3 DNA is TGCAGCGTTCACTTTGACGCCAGCTCCTACAATGAGCAGTTCTTC.